This TCR beta chain was captured in a study of OX40 agonist ivuxolimab in advanced cancers. Patients with a history of autoimmune disease or on systemic immunosuppression were excluded. Assay: immunoSEQ multiplex PCR; the TCRdb copy retains only in-frame clones and omits some. The sample has some 86,000 clones, more than 85% seen once; the top ten hold roughly 7.4%. The germline V gene encodes CDR1 SQVTM and CDR2 ANQGSEA. The CDR3 loop spans 11 amino acids. V was clipped by 3 bases and J by 11 bases, with 13 bases between them. This chain connects TRBV29-1 to TRBJ1-1; D possibly corresponds to TRBD1 (6 bases). The sequence came from an adult with an advanced solid tumor such as melanoma, head and neck, liver or kidney cancer. Here the sequenced sample was CD4+ or CD8+ T cells sorted from blood, taken in a trial of the OX40 agonist ivuxolimab. The chain's CDR3 is CSVEGQGKAFF. CDR3 coding DNA: TGCAGCGTTGAGGGACAAGGAAAGGCTTTCTTT.